This T cell receptor (beta chain) was retrieved from a study of blood T cells in healthy people across ages. Trimming cost V 1 base and J 5 bases, with 10 bases left between them. The length of the CDR3 is 14 residues. Germline V lookup: CDR1 SEHNR, CDR2 FQNEAQ (reference sequence). This clonotype was counted only a few times. PCR was performed a second time for about 6 to 12 cycles using a sample-barcoded 5' primer and a J-beta primer mix. TCRdb recomputed calls from the 5' RACE reads with MiXCR, one row per CDR3 protein. The sample includes 1.4 million to 1.5 million distinct CDR3 sequences, roughly 45% of them seen just once.

The V and J genes are TRBV7-9 and TRBJ2-3; maybe TRBD2 (5 bases). The specimen was blood. The clonotype originates from a woman under 30 in good health. CDR3: CASSLVTAGDTQYF. In DNA form, the CDR3 reads TGTGCCAGCAGCTTAGTGACCGCGGGAGATACGCAGTATTTT.